The clone carrying this T cell receptor beta chain was seen a handful of times. The data are from a study of T cell repertoires in cytomegalovirus infection. TCRdb independently ran MiXCR on the reads; one entry per CDR3 protein. This sample carries around 550,000 distinct CDR3 sequences, 26% of them seen once, and the ten largest clones take approximately 13%. The germline V gene has CDR1 LNHNV and CDR2 YYDKDF (reference sequence). V lost 2 bases, J lost 6 bases, and 9 bases stayed unmatched. The CDR3 runs to 16 residues. The chain is built from TRBV15 and TRBJ2-4; 8 positions agree with TRBD1. Material for sequencing was PBMCs. The sequence came from a human donor in good health (CMV status not recorded). Some clones in this sample may be carry-over from other donors' samples. In DNA, the CDR3 is TGTGCCACCAGCAGACCAGAGGACAGGGCCGGAAACATTCAGTACTTC. This translates into CATSRPEDRAGNIQYF. Together with reference TRBV15 and TRBJ2-4, the CDR3 gives the full variable domain: DAMVIQNPRYQVTQFGKPVTLSCSQTLNHNVMYWYQQKSSQAPKLLFHYYDKDFNNEADTPDNFQSRRPNTSFCFLDIRSPGLGDTAMYLCATSRPEDRAGNIQYFGAGTRLSVL.